What follows describes a single T cell receptor (beta chain). The CDR3 sequence is 15 residues long. Per the germline V gene, CDR1 is KGHSH and CDR2 is LQKENI. Trimming stripped 1 base from V and 4 bases from J, with 13 bases between. The data are from a study of blood T cell repertoires in COVID-19. Study summary: T cells, B-cell-depleted T cells, or PBMCs supplied cDNA or gDNA.

Seattle patients were enrolled while actively infected and followed longitudinally. In the authors' workflow: Scientists estimated how many nucleated cells there were by amplifying reference gene primers. Using immunoSEQ multiplex PCR, the repertoire was profiled, and TCRdb retains in-frame clones only, with some absent. The V and J calls and clone size were taken over from that table, and D and trimming were inferred from the DNA. The sample shows 90,000 to 100,000 clones, around nine tenths of them seen only once. The clonotype comes from a woman in her sixties or seventies with COVID-19, enrolled during active disease. The sequencing input was peripheral blood. This chain connects TRBV18 to TRBJ1-2; D uncertain. In DNA, the CDR3 is TGTGCCAGCTCACCACGTGGGCCGCCAACCTATGGCTACACCTTC. Translated: CASSPRGPPTYGYTF.